This T cell receptor (beta chain) was sequenced in a study of T cell responses to AZD1222 COVID-19 vaccine. Assay: immunoSEQ multiplex PCR; the TCRdb copy retains only in-frame clones and omits some. The profile covers about 170,000 clones, with 90% appearing a single time and approximately 1.6% taken by the ten largest. V lost 3 bases, J lost 1 base, and 4 bases stayed unmatched. Germline CDR1 LNHDA, CDR2 SQIVND (reference sequence). The CDR3 is 15 residues long. This clonotype was obtained from an adult in good health. The chain has TRBV19 and TRBJ2-7; the match to TRBD1 covers 9 bases. The sample here was peripheral blood, taken on day 0 of AZD1222 vaccination. The CDR3 nucleotides read TGTGCCAGTAGTATCAGTGGACAGGGGTCCTACGAGCAGTACTTC. This sequence encodes CASSISGQGSYEQYF. The whole variable domain, filled in from reference TRBV19 and TRBJ2-7, reads DGGITQSPKYLFRKEGQNVTLSCEQNLNHDAMYWYRQDPGQGLRLIYYSQIVNDFQKGDIAEGYSVSREKKESFPLTVTSAQKNPTAFYLCASSISGQGSYEQYFGPGTRLTVT.